Listed below are T cell receptor beta chains from one sample, sequenced in a study of T cell responses to AZD1222 COVID-19 vaccine. Generated by immunoSEQ multiplex PCR, the TCRdb table keeps only in-frame clones and is missing some. The sample records roughly 120,000 clones, 85% to 95% being singletons. The specimen was peripheral blood, collected on day 0 of AZD1222 vaccination. The receptor set was obtained from an adult in good health. The CDR3 runs from the conserved cysteine through the conserved F or W. The D gene is left open where the match is weak. Part of the rows lack a size; the others show once, few, many or a class for expanded clones.

v_gene: TRBV28
abundance: -
j_gene: TRBJ1-6
d_gene: -
CDR3nt: TGTGCCAGCAGTTTTATCAGGGATTCACCCCTCCACTTT
CDR3aa: CASSFIRDSPLHF

v_gene: TRBV10-3
abundance: -
j_gene: TRBJ1-1
d_gene: -
CDR3nt: TGTGCCATCAGCGCAACACCGGCCGGGACAAAGATAGGAGACACTGAAGCTTTCTTT
CDR3aa: CAISATPAGTKIGDTEAFF

v_gene: TRBV30
abundance: -
j_gene: TRBJ2-7
d_gene: -
CDR3nt: TGTGCCTGGGGACCGGGTGGGGACTACGAGCAGTACTTC
CDR3aa: CAWGPGGDYEQYF

v_gene: TRBV7-9
abundance: -
j_gene: TRBJ1-6
d_gene: -
CDR3nt: TGTGCCAGCAGCTCACTACAGGGATATAATTCACCCCTCCACTTT
CDR3aa: CASSSLQGYNSPLHF

v_gene: TRBV15
abundance: -
j_gene: TRBJ2-3
d_gene: TRBD2
CDR3nt: TGTGCCACCAGCTCCGGACTAGCGGGGATCACAGATACGCAGTATTTT
CDR3aa: CATSSGLAGITDTQYF

v_gene: TRBV18
abundance: -
j_gene: TRBJ2-5
d_gene: -
CDR3nt: TGTGCCAGCTCACCCCCCGGGAATCTAGAGACCCAGTACTTC
CDR3aa: CASSPPGNLETQYF

v_gene: TRBV28
abundance: -
j_gene: TRBJ1-2
d_gene: -
CDR3nt: TGTGCCAGCAGTTCCCCCGACAGGACGGGCTACACCTTC
CDR3aa: CASSSPDRTGYTF

v_gene: TRBV5-1
abundance: -
j_gene: TRBJ1-5
d_gene: -
CDR3nt: TGCGCCAGCAGTGAATCAGGGCGACAGCCCCAGCATTTT
CDR3aa: CASSESGRQPQHF

v_gene: TRBV5-1
abundance: -
j_gene: TRBJ2-2
d_gene: -
CDR3nt: TGCGCCAGCAGCACATCCGGGAATTCGAACACCGGGGAGCTGTTTTTT
CDR3aa: CASSTSGNSNTGELFF

v_gene: TRBV19
abundance: few
j_gene: TRBJ1-3
d_gene: -
CDR3nt: TGTGCCAGTAGTATAGATCGGGCAGCAGGACGAAACACCATATATTTT
CDR3aa: CASSIDRAAGRNTIYF

v_gene: TRBV28
abundance: -
j_gene: TRBJ1-6
d_gene: -
CDR3nt: TGTGCCAGCAGTTTTCACGGCCCGCGAGGACCCCTCCACTTT
CDR3aa: CASSFHGPRGPLHF

v_gene: TRBV19
abundance: -
j_gene: TRBJ2-3
d_gene: -
CDR3nt: TGTGCCGTAGGAGTCTATAGCACAGATACGCAGTATTTT
CDR3aa: CAVGVYSTDTQYF

v_gene: TRBV7-9
abundance: -
j_gene: TRBJ2-5
d_gene: -
CDR3nt: TGTGCCAGCAGCTCAATAGAGACCCAGTACTTC
CDR3aa: CASSSIETQYF

v_gene: TRBV19
abundance: -
j_gene: TRBJ2-7
d_gene: -
CDR3nt: TGTGCCAGCGCCTGGGGCTACGAGCAGTACTTC
CDR3aa: CASAWGYEQYF

v_gene: TRBV5-4
abundance: -
j_gene: TRBJ2-3
d_gene: TRBD2
CDR3nt: TGTGCCAGCAGCCCACTAGCGGAAAGCACAGATACGCAGTATTTT
CDR3aa: CASSPLAESTDTQYF

v_gene: TRBV4-1
abundance: -
j_gene: TRBJ1-5
d_gene: -
CDR3nt: TGCGCCAGCAGCCAAGGACCTTTAGCAGGGAGGCAGCCCCAGCATTTT
CDR3aa: CASSQGPLAGRQPQHF

v_gene: TRBV6-5
abundance: -
j_gene: TRBJ1-4
d_gene: -
CDR3nt: TGTGCCAGCAGTACCCCGGCAGGGCGGAATGAAAAACTGTTTTTT
CDR3aa: CASSTPAGRNEKLFF

v_gene: TRBV30
abundance: -
j_gene: TRBJ1-1
d_gene: -
CDR3nt: TGTGCCTGGAGTACCTCTCGGAACCCGAGGGTCACTGAAGCTTTCTTT
CDR3aa: CAWSTSRNPRVTEAFF

v_gene: TRBV10-2
abundance: once
j_gene: TRBJ2-7
d_gene: -
CDR3nt: TGCGCCAGCGGGACGACAGCCAATTCCTACGAGCAGTACTTC
CDR3aa: CASGTTANSYEQYF

v_gene: TRBV19
abundance: once
j_gene: TRBJ2-2
d_gene: -
CDR3nt: TGTGCCAGTAGTATCCTCCCAGAAACCGGGGAGCTGTTTTTT
CDR3aa: CASSILPETGELFF